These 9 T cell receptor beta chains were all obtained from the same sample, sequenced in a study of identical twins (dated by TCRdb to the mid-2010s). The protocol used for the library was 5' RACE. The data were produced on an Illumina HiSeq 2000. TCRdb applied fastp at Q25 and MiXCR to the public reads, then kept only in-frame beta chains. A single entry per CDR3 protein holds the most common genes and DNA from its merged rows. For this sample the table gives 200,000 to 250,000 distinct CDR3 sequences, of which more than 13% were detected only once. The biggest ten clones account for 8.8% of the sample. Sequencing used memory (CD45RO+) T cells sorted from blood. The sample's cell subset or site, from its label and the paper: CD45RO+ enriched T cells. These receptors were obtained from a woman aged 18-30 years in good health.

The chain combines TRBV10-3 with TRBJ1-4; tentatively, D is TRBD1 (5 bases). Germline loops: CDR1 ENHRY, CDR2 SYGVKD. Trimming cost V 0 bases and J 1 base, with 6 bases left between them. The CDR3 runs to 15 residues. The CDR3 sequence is CAISESTVTNEKLFF. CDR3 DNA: TGTGCCATCAGTGAGTCGACAGTAACTAATGAAAAACTGTTTTTT.

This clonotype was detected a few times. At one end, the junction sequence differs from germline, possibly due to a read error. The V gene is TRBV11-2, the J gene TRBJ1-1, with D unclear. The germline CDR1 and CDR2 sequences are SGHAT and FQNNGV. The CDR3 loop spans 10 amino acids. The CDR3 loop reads CASSQRNPTF. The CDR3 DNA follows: TGTGCCAGCAGTCAGAGGAACCCCACTTTT.

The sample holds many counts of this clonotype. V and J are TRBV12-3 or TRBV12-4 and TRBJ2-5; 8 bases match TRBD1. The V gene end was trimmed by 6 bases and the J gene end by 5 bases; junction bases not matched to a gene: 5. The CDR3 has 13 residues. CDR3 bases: TGTGCCAGCAGCAAATGGGACAGGGAGACCCAGTACTTC. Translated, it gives CASSKWDRETQYF.

The CDR3 nucleotides are TGCAGCGTGGGGTGGCAAGAGACCCAGTACTTC. Amino acid sequence: CSVGWQETQYF. The J gene is TRBJ2-5, the V gene TRBV29-1; D is uncertain. Germline CDR1 and CDR2: SQVTM and ANQGSEA. Trimming took 6 bases from V and 2 from J, leaving 7 bases between them. This CDR3 region has 11 residues.

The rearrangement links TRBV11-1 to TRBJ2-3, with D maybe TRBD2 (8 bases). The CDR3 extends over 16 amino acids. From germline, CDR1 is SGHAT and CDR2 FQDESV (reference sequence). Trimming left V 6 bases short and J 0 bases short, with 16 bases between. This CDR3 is CASRSIAGQSTDTQYF. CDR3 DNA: TGTGCCAGCAGGTCGATAGCGGGACAGAGCACAGATACGCAGTATTTT.

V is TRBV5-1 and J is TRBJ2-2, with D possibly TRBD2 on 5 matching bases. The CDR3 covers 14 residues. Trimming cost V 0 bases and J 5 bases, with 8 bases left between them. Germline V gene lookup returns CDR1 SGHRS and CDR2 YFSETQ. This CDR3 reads CASSLVLATGELFF. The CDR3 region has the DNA TGCGCCAGCAGCTTGGTTCTAGCTACCGGGGAGCTGTTTTTT.

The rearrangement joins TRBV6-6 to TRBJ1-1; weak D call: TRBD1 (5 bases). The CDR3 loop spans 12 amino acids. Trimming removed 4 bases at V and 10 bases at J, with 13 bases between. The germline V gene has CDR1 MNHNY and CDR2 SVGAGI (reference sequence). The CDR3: CASSSSGRGAFF. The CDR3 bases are TGTGCCAGCAGTTCCTCGGGGAGGGGAGCTTTCTTT.

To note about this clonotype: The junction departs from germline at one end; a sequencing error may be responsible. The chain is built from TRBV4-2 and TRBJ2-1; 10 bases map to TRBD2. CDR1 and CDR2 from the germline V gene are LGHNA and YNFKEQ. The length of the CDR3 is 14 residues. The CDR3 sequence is CVSQEGSGRDEQFF. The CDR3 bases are TGTGTCAGCCAAGAGGGCAGCGGGAGGGATGAGCAGTTCTTC.

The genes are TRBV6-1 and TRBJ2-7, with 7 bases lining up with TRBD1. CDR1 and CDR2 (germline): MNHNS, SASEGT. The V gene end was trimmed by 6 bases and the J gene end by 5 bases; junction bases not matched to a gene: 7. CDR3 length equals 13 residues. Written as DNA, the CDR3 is TGTGCCAGCAGGTCCCCTCAGGGGGACGAGCAGTACTTC. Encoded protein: CASRSPQGDEQYF.